This entry features one TCR beta chain sequence. This entry comes from a study of blood T cell repertoires in COVID-19. Germline values: CDR1 PRHDT, CDR2 FYEKMQ (reference sequence). Trimming stripped 4 bases from V and 5 bases from J, with 15 bases between. The CDR3 runs 15 residues. TCRdb's table, derived via immunoSEQ multiplex PCR, lists solely in-frame clones and lacks some. Of roughly 270,000 clones detected, around 84% appear once; the ten largest clones hold roughly 4.7%. This chain connects TRBV13 to TRBJ2-1, with a tentative D call TRBD1 (6 bases). The sample taken for sequencing was PBMCs or T cells enriched from blood (not recorded which). The TCR originated in a man between 40 and 49 years old who had been exposed to COVID-19. CDR3 bases: TGTGCCAGCAGCTCGGGGTTGGGGGCAAACAATGAGCAGTTCTTC. Its translation: CASSSGLGANNEQFF.